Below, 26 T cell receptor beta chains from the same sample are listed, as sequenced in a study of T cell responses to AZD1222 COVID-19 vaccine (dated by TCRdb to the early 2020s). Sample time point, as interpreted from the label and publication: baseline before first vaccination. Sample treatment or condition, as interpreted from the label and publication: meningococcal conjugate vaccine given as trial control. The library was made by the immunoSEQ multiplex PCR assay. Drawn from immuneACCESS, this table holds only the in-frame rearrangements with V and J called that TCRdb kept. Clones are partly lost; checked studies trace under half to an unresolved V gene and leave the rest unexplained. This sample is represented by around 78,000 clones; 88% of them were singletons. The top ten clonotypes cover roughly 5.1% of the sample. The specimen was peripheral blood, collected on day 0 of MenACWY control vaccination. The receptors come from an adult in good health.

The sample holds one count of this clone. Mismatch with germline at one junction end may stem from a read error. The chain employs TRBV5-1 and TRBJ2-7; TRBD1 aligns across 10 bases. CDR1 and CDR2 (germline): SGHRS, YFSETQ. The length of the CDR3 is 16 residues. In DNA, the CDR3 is TGCGCCAGCAGCTACTCACCGGGACAGGGGTCCTTCGAGCAGTACTTC. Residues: CASSYSPGQGSFEQYF.

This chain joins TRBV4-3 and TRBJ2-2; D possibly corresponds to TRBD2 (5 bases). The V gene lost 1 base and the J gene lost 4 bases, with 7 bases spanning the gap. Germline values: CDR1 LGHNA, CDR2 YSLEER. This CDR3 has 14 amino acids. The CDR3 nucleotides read TGCGCCAGCAGCCAAGCCGAGGGCACCGGGGAGCTGTTTTTT. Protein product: CASSQAEGTGELFF.

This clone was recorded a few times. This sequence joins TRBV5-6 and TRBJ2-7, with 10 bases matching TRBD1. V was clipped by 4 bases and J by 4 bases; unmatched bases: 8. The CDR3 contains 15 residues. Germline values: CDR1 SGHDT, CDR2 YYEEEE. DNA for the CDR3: TGTGCCAGCAGCCCTACCGGGACAGGGGTGTACGAGCAGTACTTC. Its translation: CASSPTGTGVYEQYF.

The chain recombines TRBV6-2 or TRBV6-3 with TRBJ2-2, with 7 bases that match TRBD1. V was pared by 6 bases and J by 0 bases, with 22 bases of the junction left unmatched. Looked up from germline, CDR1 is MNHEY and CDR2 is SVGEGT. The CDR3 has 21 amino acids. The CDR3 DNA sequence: TGTGCCAGCAGCTCTCTCCGGGACAGTCGGAGAGCGTCCGCGAACACCGGGGAGCTGTTTTTT. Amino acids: CASSSLRDSRRASANTGELFF.

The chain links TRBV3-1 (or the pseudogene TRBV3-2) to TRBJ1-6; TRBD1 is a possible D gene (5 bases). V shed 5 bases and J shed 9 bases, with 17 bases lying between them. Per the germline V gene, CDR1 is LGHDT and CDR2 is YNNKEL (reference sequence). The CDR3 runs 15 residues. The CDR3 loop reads CASSGTLASSSPLHF. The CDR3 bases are TGTGCCAGCAGCGGGACCCTAGCCTCCTCTTCACCCCTCCACTTT.

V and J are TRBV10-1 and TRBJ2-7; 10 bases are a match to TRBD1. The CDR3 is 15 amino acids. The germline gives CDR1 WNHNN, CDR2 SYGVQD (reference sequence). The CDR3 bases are TGCGCTCCCGGGACAGGGGCTCCTCGAGACTACGAGCAGTACTTC. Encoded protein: CAPGTGAPRDYEQYF.

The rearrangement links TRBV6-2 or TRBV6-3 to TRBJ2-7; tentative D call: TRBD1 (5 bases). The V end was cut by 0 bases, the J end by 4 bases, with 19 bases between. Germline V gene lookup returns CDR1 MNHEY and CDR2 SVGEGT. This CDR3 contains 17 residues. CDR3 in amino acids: CASSYSVYEGREYEQYF. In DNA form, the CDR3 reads TGTGCCAGCAGTTACTCGGTCTACGAAGGCAGGGAATACGAGCAGTACTTC.

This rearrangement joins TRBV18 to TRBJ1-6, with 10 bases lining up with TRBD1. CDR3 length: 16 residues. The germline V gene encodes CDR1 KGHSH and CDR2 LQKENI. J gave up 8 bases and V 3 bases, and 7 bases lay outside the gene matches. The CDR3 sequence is CASSPRTGGRDSPLHF. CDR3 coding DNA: TGTGCCAGCTCACCGAGGACAGGGGGTAGGGATTCACCCCTCCACTTT.

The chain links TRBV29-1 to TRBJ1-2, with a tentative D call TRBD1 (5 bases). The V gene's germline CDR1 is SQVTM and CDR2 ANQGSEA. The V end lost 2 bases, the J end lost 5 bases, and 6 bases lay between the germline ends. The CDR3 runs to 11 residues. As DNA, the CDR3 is TGCAGCGTTGAACAGGGATATGGCTACACCTTC. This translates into CSVEQGYGYTF.

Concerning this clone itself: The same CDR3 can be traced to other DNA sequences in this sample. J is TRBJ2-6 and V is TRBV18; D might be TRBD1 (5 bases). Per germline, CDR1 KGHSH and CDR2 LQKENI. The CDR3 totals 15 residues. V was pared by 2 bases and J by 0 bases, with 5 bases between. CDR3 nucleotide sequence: TGTGCCAGCTCACCAGGGGCCTCTGGGGCCAACGTCCTGACTTTC. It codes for CASSPGASGANVLTF.

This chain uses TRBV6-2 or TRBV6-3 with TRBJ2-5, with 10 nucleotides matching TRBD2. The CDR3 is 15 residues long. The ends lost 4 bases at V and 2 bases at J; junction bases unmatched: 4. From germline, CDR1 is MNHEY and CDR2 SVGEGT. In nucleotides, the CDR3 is TGTGCCAGCAGTTTCTTGACTAGCGGGCAAGAGACCCAGTACTTC. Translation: CASSFLTSGQETQYF.

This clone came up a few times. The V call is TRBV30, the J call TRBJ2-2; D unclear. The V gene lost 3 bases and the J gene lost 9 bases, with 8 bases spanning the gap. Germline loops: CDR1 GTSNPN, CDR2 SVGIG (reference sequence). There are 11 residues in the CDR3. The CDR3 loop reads CAWSPTRELFF. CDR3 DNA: TGTGCCTGGAGCCCGACTCGGGAGCTGTTTTTT.

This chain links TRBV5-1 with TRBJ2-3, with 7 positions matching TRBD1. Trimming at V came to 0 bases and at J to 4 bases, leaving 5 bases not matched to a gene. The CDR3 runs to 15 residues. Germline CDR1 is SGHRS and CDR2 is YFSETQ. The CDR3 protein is CASSLETGFADTQYF. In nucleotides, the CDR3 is TGCGCCAGCAGCTTGGAGACAGGGTTCGCAGATACGCAGTATTTT.

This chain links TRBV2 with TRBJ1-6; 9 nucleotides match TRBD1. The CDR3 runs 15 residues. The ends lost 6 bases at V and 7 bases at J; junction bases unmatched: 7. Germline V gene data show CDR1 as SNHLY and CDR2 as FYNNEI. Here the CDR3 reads CASRDRGPLNSPLHF. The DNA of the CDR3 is TGTGCCAGCAGGGACAGGGGCCCCTTAAATTCACCCCTCCACTTT.

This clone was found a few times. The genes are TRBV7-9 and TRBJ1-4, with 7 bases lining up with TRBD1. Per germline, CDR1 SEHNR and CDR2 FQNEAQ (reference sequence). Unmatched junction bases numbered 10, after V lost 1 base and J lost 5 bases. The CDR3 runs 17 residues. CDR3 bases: TGTGCCAGCAGCTTAGGTGGTTTCAGGGGGGAGAATGAAAAACTGTTTTTT. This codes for CASSLGGFRGENEKLFF.

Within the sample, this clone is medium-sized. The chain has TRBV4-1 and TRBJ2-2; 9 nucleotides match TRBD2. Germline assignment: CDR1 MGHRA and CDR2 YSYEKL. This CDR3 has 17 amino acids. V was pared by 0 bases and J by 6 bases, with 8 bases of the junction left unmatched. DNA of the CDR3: TGCGCCAGCAGCCAAGACTTGAGCGGGGGGCGGGCCGGGGAGCTGTTTTTT. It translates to CASSQDLSGGRAGELFF.

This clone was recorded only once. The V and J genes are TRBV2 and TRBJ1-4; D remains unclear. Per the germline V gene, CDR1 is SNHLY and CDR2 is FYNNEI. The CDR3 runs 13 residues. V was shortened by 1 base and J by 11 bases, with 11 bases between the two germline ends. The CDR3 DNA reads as TGTGCCAGCAGTGAAGGGCCGGGAGGGAAACTGTTTTTT. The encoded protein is CASSEGPGGKLFF.

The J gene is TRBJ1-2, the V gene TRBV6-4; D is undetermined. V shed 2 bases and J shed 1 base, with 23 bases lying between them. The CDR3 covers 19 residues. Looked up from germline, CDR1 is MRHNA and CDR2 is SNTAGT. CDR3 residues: CASSDGYRGSRNINYGYTF. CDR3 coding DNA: TGTGCCAGCAGTGACGGGTACCGCGGTAGTCGTAATATTAACTATGGCTACACCTTC.

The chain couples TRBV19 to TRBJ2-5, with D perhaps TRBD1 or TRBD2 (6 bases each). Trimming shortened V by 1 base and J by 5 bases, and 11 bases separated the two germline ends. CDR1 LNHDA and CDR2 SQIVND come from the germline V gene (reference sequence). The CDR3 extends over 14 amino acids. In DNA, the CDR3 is TGTGCCAGTAGTATAGCGGGGGCAGGGGAGACCCAGTACTTC. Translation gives CASSIAGAGETQYF.

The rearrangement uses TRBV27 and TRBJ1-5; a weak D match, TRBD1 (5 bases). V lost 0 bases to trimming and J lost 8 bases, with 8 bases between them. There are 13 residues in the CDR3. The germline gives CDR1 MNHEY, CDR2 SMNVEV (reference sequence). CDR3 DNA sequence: TGTGCCAGCAGTTTATCGGGGCTGAAGCCCCAGCATTTT. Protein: CASSLSGLKPQHF.

CDR3 residues: CASSWTGGNQETQYF. The CDR3 DNA sequence: TGCGCCAGCAGCTGGACAGGGGGGAACCAAGAGACCCAGTACTTC. The chain combines TRBV5-1 with TRBJ2-5, with TRBD1 matching 10 bases. V was pared by 3 bases and J by 0 bases, with 2 bases of the junction left unmatched. The CDR3 runs 15 residues. Germline V gene data show CDR1 as SGHRS and CDR2 as YFSETQ.

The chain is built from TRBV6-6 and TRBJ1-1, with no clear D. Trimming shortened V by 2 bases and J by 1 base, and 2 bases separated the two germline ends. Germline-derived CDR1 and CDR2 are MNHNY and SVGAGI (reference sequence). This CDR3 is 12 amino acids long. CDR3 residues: CASSYQNTEAFF. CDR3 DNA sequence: TGTGCCAGCAGTTACCAGAACACTGAAGCTTTCTTT.

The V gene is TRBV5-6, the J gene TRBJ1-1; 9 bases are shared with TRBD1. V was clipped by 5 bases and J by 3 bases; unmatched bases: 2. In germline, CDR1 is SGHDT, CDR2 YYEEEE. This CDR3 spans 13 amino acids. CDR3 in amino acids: CASRWTGDTEAFF. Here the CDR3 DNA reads TGTGCCAGCAGATGGACAGGGGACACTGAAGCTTTCTTT. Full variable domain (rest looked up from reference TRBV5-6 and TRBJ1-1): DAGVTQSPTHLIKTRGQQVTLRCSPKSGHDTVSWYQQALGQGPQFIFQYYEEEERQRGNFPDRFSGHQFPNYSSELNVNALLLGDSALYLCASRWTGDTEAFFGQGTRLTVV.

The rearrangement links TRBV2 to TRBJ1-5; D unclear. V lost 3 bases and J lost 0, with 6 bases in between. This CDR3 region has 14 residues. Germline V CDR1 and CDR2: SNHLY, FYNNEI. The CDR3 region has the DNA TGTGCCAGCAGTGACACAAATAGCAATCAGCCCCAGCATTTT. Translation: CASSDTNSNQPQHF.

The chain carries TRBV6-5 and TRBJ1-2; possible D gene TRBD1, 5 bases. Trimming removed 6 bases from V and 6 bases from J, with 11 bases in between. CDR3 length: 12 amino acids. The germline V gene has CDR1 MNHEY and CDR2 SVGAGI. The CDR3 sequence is CASSPGWHGYTF. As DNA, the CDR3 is TGTGCCAGCAGCCCAGGGTGGCATGGCTACACCTTC.

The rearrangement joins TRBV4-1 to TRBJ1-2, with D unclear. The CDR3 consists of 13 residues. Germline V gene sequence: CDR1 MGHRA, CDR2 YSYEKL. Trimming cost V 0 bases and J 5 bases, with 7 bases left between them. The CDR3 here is CASSQDLRYGYTF. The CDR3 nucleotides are TGCGCCAGCAGCCAAGATCTGCGGTATGGCTACACCTTC.